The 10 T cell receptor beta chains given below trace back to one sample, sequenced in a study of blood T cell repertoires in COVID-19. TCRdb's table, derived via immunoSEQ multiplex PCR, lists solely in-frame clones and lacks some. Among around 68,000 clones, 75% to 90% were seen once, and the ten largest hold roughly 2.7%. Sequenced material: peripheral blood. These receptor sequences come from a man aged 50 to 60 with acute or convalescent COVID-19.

The CDR3 coding sequence is TGTGCCAGCAGTGGAGGACAGTTCGGGAATCAGCCCCAGCATTTT. Residues: CASSGGQFGNQPQHF. The chain carries TRBV27 and TRBJ1-5; TRBD1 is a possible D gene (6 bases). CDR1 is MNHEY and CDR2 is SMNVEV in the germline V gene (reference sequence). The ends were cut back, 5 bases at V and 4 bases at J, with 15 bases in the middle. This CDR3 is 15 amino acids long.

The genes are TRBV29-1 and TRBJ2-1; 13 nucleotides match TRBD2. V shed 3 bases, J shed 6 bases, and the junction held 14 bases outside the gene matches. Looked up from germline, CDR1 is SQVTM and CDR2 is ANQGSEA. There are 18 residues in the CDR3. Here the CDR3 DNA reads TGCAGCGTTGAGGTCCGGCAAACGGGACTAGCGGGACTCAATGAGCAGTTCTTC. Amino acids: CSVEVRQTGLAGLNEQFF.

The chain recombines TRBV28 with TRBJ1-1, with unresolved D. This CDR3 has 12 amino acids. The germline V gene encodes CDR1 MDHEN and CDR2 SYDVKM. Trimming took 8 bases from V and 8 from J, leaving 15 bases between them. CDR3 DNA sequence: TGTGCCAGCGTAACGTCGTCAAGCGAAGCTTTCTTT. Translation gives CASVTSSSEAFF.

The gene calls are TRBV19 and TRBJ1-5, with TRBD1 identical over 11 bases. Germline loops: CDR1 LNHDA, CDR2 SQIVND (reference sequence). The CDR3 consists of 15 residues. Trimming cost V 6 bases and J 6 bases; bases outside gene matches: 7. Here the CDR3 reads CASSPRTGGIQPQHF. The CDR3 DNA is TGTGCCAGTAGCCCCCGGACAGGGGGCATTCAGCCCCAGCATTTT.

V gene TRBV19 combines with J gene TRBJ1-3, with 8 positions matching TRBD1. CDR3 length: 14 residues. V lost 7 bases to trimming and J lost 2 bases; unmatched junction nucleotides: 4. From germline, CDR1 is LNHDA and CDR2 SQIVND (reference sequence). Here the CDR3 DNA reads TGTGCCAGTAACCCGACAGGGGCTGGAAACACCATATATTTT. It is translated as CASNPTGAGNTIYF.

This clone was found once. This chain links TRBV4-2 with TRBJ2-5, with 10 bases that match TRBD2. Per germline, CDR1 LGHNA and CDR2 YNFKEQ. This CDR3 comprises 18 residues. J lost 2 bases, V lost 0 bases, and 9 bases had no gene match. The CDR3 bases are TGTGCCAGCAGCCAAGAAATCTCCCTAGCGGGAGATCAAGAGACCCAGTACTTC. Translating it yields CASSQEISLAGDQETQYF.

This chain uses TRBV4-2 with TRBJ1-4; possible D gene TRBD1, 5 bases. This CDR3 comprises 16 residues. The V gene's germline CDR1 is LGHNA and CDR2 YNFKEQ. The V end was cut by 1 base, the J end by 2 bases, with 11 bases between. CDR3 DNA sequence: TGTGCCAGCAGCCAAGGCAGGGTAGGGACTAATGAAAAACTGTTTTTT. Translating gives CASSQGRVGTNEKLFF.

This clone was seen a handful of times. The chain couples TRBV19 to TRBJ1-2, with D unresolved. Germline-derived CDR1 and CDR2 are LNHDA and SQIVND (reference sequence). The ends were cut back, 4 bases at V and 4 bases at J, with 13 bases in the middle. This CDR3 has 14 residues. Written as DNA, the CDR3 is TGTGCCAGTAGTACAGGATCCTTCTCCTATGGCTACACCTTC. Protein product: CASSTGSFSYGYTF.

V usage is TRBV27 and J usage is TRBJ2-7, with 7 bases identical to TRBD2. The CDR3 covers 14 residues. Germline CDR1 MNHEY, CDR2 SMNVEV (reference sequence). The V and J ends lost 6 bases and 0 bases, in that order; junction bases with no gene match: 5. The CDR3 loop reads CASRPGGFSYEQYF. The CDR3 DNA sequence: TGTGCCAGCAGGCCGGGAGGATTCTCCTACGAGCAGTACTTC.

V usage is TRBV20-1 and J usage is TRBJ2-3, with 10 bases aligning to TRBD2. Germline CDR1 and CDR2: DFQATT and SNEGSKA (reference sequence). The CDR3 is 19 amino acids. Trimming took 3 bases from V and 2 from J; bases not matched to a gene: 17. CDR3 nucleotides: TGCAGTGCTAGTACCCAGGAGCTAGCGGGGGTCCGGGTCACAGATACGCAGTATTTT. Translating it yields CSASTQELAGVRVTDTQYF.